The 24 T cell receptor beta chains given below trace back to one sample, sequenced in a study of T cells in narcolepsy. Sequenced by immunoSEQ multiplex PCR; TCRdb stores in-frame clones only, minus some. The sample holds around 30,000 clones; roughly nine tenths are singletons and the top ten take under 1.5%. Sequencing was done on a sample of CD45RA- memory CD4+ T cells from PBMCs. These receptors were collected from a human donor with narcolepsy.

The chain recombines TRBV4-2 with TRBJ2-3; TRBD2 aligns across 9 bases. The CDR3 is made up of 17 amino acids. Germline V gene sequence: CDR1 LGHNA, CDR2 YNFKEQ. V shed 2 bases and J 1 base; nucleotides not matched to a gene: 7. The CDR3: CASSQSGQRGGTDTQYF. CDR3 bases: TGTGCCAGCAGCCAAAGCGGGCAGCGGGGGGGCACAGATACGCAGTATTTT.

The chain uses TRBV10-3 and TRBJ1-2, with TRBD1 matching 8 bases. The CDR3 spans 15 residues. V dropped 6 bases and J dropped 4; count of bases not matched to a gene: 10. Germline V gene data show CDR1 as ENHRY and CDR2 as SYGVKD. This CDR3 is CAIRLDRANRYGYTF. The CDR3 DNA follows: TGTGCCATCAGGCTGGACAGGGCGAACCGCTATGGCTACACCTTC.

J is TRBJ2-7 and V is TRBV9; a possible D gene is TRBD1 (6 bases). V lost 3 bases to trimming and J lost 1 base, with 11 bases between them. Germline CDR1 is SGDLS and CDR2 is YYNGEE. The CDR3 spans 14 residues. CDR3 DNA: TGTGCCAGCAGCGAGAAGGGGGAGTCCTACGAGCAGTACTTC. Protein sequence: CASSEKGESYEQYF.

The V call is TRBV18, the J call TRBJ2-2; 10 nucleotides agree with TRBD1. CDR3 length equals 15 residues. Trimming at V came to 3 bases and at J to 4 bases, leaving 2 bases not matched to a gene. Germline V gene lookup returns CDR1 KGHSH and CDR2 LQKENI. The chain's CDR3 is CASSPGTGATGELFF. CDR3 nucleotides: TGTGCCAGCTCACCGGGGACAGGGGCCACCGGGGAGCTGTTTTTT.

The rearrangement joins TRBV6-1 to TRBJ1-2; no firm D call. CDR1 MNHNS and CDR2 SASEGT come from the germline V gene. V gave up 5 bases and J gave up 8 bases, with 15 bases separating them. The CDR3 consists of 13 residues. CDR3 in amino acids: CASSQLGYRGYTF. Here the CDR3 DNA reads TGTGCCAGCAGTCAACTAGGGTATCGAGGCTACACCTTC.

The chain carries TRBV2 and TRBJ2-1, with D unresolved. V lost 6 bases and J 3 bases, leaving 15 bases between the germline ends. The CDR3 extends over 15 amino acids. Per the germline V gene, CDR1 is SNHLY and CDR2 is FYNNEI. CDR3 sequence: CASRFSLPGYNEQFF. The CDR3, as DNA: TGTGCCAGCAGGTTTAGCTTGCCGGGCTACAATGAGCAGTTCTTC. The complete variable domain, with remaining parts taken from reference TRBV2 and TRBJ2-1, reads EPEVTQTPSHQVTQMGQEVILRCVPISNHLYFYWYRQILGQKVEFLVSFYNNEISEKSEIFDDQFSVERPDGSNFTLKIRSTKLEDSAMYFCASRFSLPGYNEQFFGPGTRLTVL.

The chain carries TRBV15 and TRBJ2-7, with D perhaps being TRBD1 or TRBD2 (5 bases each). V was trimmed by 3 bases and J by 3 bases, leaving 12 bases between them. The CDR3 extends over 14 amino acids. Germline-derived CDR1 and CDR2 are LNHNV and YYDKDF (reference sequence). The CDR3 loop is CATSRALGGYEQYF. The CDR3 bases are TGTGCCACCAGCAGGGCTCTTGGGGGCTACGAGCAGTACTTC.

This chain links TRBV7-8 with TRBJ2-3; TRBD2 might be the D (6 bases). Deletions cut 1 base from V and 0 bases from J, with 17 bases between. Per the germline V gene, CDR1 is SGHVS and CDR2 is FQNEAQ. CDR3 length: 18 residues. CDR3 amino acids: CASSLGVAERPSTDTQYF. CDR3 bases: TGTGCCAGCAGCTTAGGGGTAGCGGAGCGGCCCAGCACAGATACGCAGTATTTT. Looking up the rest from reference TRBV7-8 and TRBJ2-3 gives the full variable domain: GAGVSQSPRYKVAKRGQDVALRCDPISGHVSLFWYQQALGQGPEFLTYFQNEAQLDKSGLPSDRFFAERPEGSVSTLKIQRTQQEDSAVYLCASSLGVAERPSTDTQYFGPGTRLTVL.

V usage is TRBV5-8 and J usage is TRBJ1-5; D is perhaps TRBD1 (5 bases). The CDR3 covers 13 residues. V was shortened by 6 bases and J by 2 bases, with 9 bases between the two germline ends. CDR1 is SGHTS, CDR2 YDEGEE, per germline. The CDR3 reads CASTRRGNQPQHF. The CDR3 nucleotides are TGTGCCAGCACTCGCAGGGGCAATCAGCCCCAGCATTTT.

The chain is built from TRBV19 and TRBJ1-1, with TRBD1 matching over 8 bases. This CDR3 has 15 residues. Trimming at V came to 7 bases and at J to 1 base, leaving 8 bases not matched to a gene. Germline V gives CDR1 LNHDA, CDR2 SQIVND (reference sequence). The CDR3 protein is CASNFRGLGNTEAFF. The CDR3 bases are TGTGCCAGTAATTTCAGGGGGCTTGGGAACACTGAAGCTTTCTTT.

J is TRBJ2-1 and V is TRBV6-1; D might be TRBD1 (6 bases). V was clipped by 6 bases and J by 7 bases, with 19 bases between them. The CDR3 contains 15 residues. CDR1 is MNHNS and CDR2 is SASEGT in the germline V gene. This CDR3 is CASRRGDIVGNEQFF. CDR3 coding DNA: TGTGCCAGCAGGAGAGGGGACATAGTTGGGAATGAGCAGTTCTTC.

The rearrangement joins TRBV7-2 to TRBJ2-5, with D possibly matching TRBD2 (6 bases). V gave up 3 bases and J gave up 1 base, with 12 bases separating them. This CDR3 spans 15 amino acids. The germline CDR1 and CDR2 sequences are SGHTA and FQGNSA. CDR3 sequence: CASSFGLGSQETQYF. In DNA form, the CDR3 reads TGTGCCAGCAGCTTCGGACTCGGGAGCCAAGAGACCCAGTACTTC.

This chain links TRBV9 with TRBJ2-2, with D possibly matching TRBD1 (6 bases). CDR1 SGDLS and CDR2 YYNGEE come from the germline V gene. There are 15 residues in the CDR3. The ends were cut back, 3 bases at V and 0 bases at J, with 9 bases in the middle. This chain's CDR3 is CASSEGVSNTGELFF. The CDR3 nucleotides read TGTGCCAGCAGCGAGGGGGTTTCGAACACCGGGGAGCTGTTTTTT.

The chain combines TRBV6-5 with TRBJ1-1; no definite D call. The germline CDR1 and CDR2 sequences are MNHEY and SVGAGI. V was shortened by 7 bases and J by 5 bases, with 20 bases between the two germline ends. This CDR3 is built from 15 residues. The CDR3 nucleotides read TGTGCCAGCACCGTACTACCACCGGGAGGAACTGAAGCTTTCTTT. Translating it yields CASTVLPPGGTEAFF.

The V call is TRBV21-1, the J call TRBJ2-3; the table's D call, TRBD2, was not checked against the DNA. TRBV21-1 is a pseudogene. The CDR3 contains 18 residues. The CDR3: CASSKPLTSGGREDTQYF. The CDR3, as DNA: TGTGCCAGCAGCAAACCGTTAACTAGCGGGGGACGGGAAGATACGCAGTATTTT.

The rearrangement uses TRBV28 and TRBJ1-2; D is unclear. The V and J ends lost 4 bases and 4 bases respectively, with 4 bases between them. Germline values: CDR1 MDHEN, CDR2 SYDVKM. This CDR3 contains 11 residues. The CDR3 DNA sequence: TGTGCCAGCAGTTCGTTCTATGGCTACACCTTC. Translated, it gives CASSSFYGYTF.

This chain links TRBV10-3 with TRBJ2-2, with unresolved D. CDR1 is ENHRY and CDR2 is SYGVKD in the germline V gene. The CDR3 runs 12 residues. V lost 10 bases to trimming and J lost 2 bases, with 8 bases between them. CDR3 DNA: TGTGCCAGCCGAGGCAACACCGGGGAGCTGTTTTTT. Its translation: CASRGNTGELFF.

The chain recombines TRBV29-1 with TRBJ1-2; TRBD1 aligns across 8 bases. The CDR3 sequence is 12 residues long. J was trimmed by 8 bases and V by 2 bases; bases with no gene match: 4. Germline CDR1 SQVTM, CDR2 ANQGSEA. The CDR3 DNA sequence: TGCAGCGTTGAAAGGACAGGGAGAGGCTACACCTTC. Protein sequence: CSVERTGRGYTF.

The genes are TRBV19 and TRBJ1-5, with a weak D call TRBD1 (5 bases). This CDR3 contains 15 residues. V lost 3 bases and J lost 3, with 12 bases in between. CDR1 and CDR2 (germline): LNHDA, SQIVND (reference sequence). CDR3 residues: CASSIPRELNQPQHF. The CDR3 DNA follows: TGTGCCAGTAGTATTCCCAGGGAGCTCAATCAGCCCCAGCATTTT. The entire variable domain, with the rest obtained from reference TRBV19 and TRBJ1-5, is as follows: DGGITQSPKYLFRKEGQNVTLSCEQNLNHDAMYWYRQDPGQGLRLIYYSQIVNDFQKGDIAEGYSVSREKKESFPLTVTSAQKNPTAFYLCASSIPRELNQPQHFGDGTRLSIL.

CDR3 in DNA: TGTGCCAGCAGTTTGGACCTCAACACTGAAGCTTTCTTT. It specifies CASSLDLNTEAFF. The chain employs TRBV6-5 and TRBJ1-1; D unclear. Germline V lookup: CDR1 MNHEY, CDR2 SVGAGI. The V end lost 4 bases, the J end lost 2 bases, and 8 bases lay between the germline ends. The CDR3 length is 13 residues.

The rearrangement uses TRBV7-9 and TRBJ1-5; TRBD1 might be the D (6 bases). Germline CDR1 is SEHNR and CDR2 is FQNEAQ (reference sequence). V was cut by 4 bases and J by 2 bases, with 12 bases left in between. This CDR3 spans 15 amino acids. Here the CDR3 reads CASSSAGGGNQPQHF. CDR3 DNA: TGTGCCAGCAGCTCCGCGGGGGGCGGCAATCAGCCCCAGCATTTT.

The rearrangement links TRBV4-3 to TRBJ2-5; D gene uncertain. Per the germline V gene, CDR1 is LGHNA and CDR2 is YSLEER. V lost 2 bases, J lost 4 bases, and 11 bases lay in between. CDR3 length equals 14 residues. DNA for the CDR3: TGCGCCAGCAGCCAATCAGGCCGGGTAGAGACCCAGTACTTC. As protein: CASSQSGRVETQYF.

This rearrangement joins TRBV7-7 to TRBJ2-3; a possible D gene is TRBD1 (5 bases). Trimming cost V 5 bases and J 12 bases, with 18 bases left between them. The CDR3 runs 13 residues. Germline CDR1 is SSHAT and CDR2 is FNYEAQ (reference sequence). Written as DNA, the CDR3 is TGTGCCAGCAGCGCCGACAGAGGAGATCCACAGTATTTT. Translating gives CASSADRGDPQYF.

The chain carries TRBV11-1 and TRBJ2-5; D not resolved. The CDR3 contains 12 residues. Germline V gene sequence: CDR1 SGHAT, CDR2 FQDESV (reference sequence). V lost 3 bases and J 4 bases, leaving 6 bases between the germline ends. The CDR3 loop is CASSFDRETQYF. CDR3 in DNA: TGTGCCAGCAGCTTTGATAGAGAGACCCAGTACTTC.